This T cell receptor (beta chain) emerged from a study of cytomegalovirus exposure and HLA in healthy donors. As for the study in general: A preliminary data release comprised 80 million or so unique TCRs obtained from HLA-typed donors.

Broader study findings: Among TCR beta chains, those listed as cytomegalovirus-associated numbered around 160.

The V segment lost 4 bases and the J segment 1 base; nucleotides outside the gene matches: 7. The CDR3 extends over 15 amino acids. Germline CDR1 and CDR2: SGHVS and FNYEAQ. In its sample, this clone was seen once. Its antigen is unidentified. The primer mix had 60 Vbeta and 13 Jbeta primers. In the original workflow: Among the unique TCR beta chains that a later analysis counted, about 81 million in all, roughly 11 million were shared. Measured with immunoSEQ multiplex PCR; TCRdb has only the in-frame clones, and not every one. V and J calls and clone size come straight from that table; D and trimming were deduced from the DNA. Of 130,000 or so clones in the sample, more than 60% were seen once.

The sample comprised PBMCs. This sequence originates from a man aged 18 to 30 in good health and CMV-seronegative. The chain recombines TRBV7-6 with TRBJ2-7; TRBD1 agrees at 7 bases. CDR3 sequence: CASSSRQGISYEQYF. DNA for the CDR3: TGTGCCAGCAGCTCCCGACAGGGAATATCCTACGAGCAGTACTTC.